These 2 T cell receptor beta chains were all obtained from the same sample, sequenced in a study of T cell clonotyping in hematopoietic cell transplantation. Described time point: recipient sample about 28 days before transplant, after cytoreduction. The data were produced by immunoSEQ multiplex PCR, yet TCRdb's version contains in-frame clones alone and is incomplete. The table has 20,000 to 25,000 clones, roughly 88% seen once. The starting material was peripheral blood mononuclear cells, obtained before stem cell transplant. The receptors were gathered from a man younger than 35 with biphenotypic leukemia. Some clones in this sample may be carry-over from other donors' samples.

The rearrangement links TRBV5-1 to TRBJ2-5, with 11 bases matching TRBD2. This CDR3 region has 17 residues. Germline V gives CDR1 SGHRS, CDR2 YFSETQ. V dropped 1 base and J dropped 3; count of bases not matched to a gene: 8. CDR3 sequence (DNA): TGCGCCAGCAGCTTGACTGGACTAGCGGGTAACAAAGAGACCCAGTACTTC. Its protein product is CASSLTGLAGNKETQYF.

This clone was recorded once. The rearrangement uses TRBV9 and TRBJ2-4; D is undetermined. Germline V CDR1 and CDR2: SGDLS, YYNGEE. V was clipped by 6 bases and J by 0 bases, with 10 bases between them. The CDR3 extends over 14 amino acids. Here the CDR3 DNA reads TGTGCCAGCACCCCCTCGCTAGCCAAAAACATTCAGTACTTC. It yields the protein CASTPSLAKNIQYF.